This TCR beta chain originates from a study of T-cell memory formation after mild COVID-19. Broader study findings: Memory sampled before infection contained some responding clones, suggesting cross-reactive memory joined. A second wave of clones peaked on day 37, and their SARS-CoV-2 specificity went unconfirmed. The study found balanced CD4/CD8 in clones contracting day 15 to 85 and a CD4+ lean in later expanders.

The CDR3 length is 12 residues. The germline V gene has CDR1 LNHDA and CDR2 SQIVND (reference sequence). V was clipped by 3 bases and J by 12 bases; unmatched bases: 3. This clonotype was picked up a small number of times. The antigen is not known. TCR alpha and TCR beta cDNA libraries carrying sample barcodes and UMIs were produced by 5'RACE using constant-segment primers. TCRdb ran MiXCR on the 5' RACE reads and lists one entry per CDR3 protein. The sample carries some 190,000 distinct CDR3 sequences, approximately 20% recorded once. The source material was PBMCs or a T cell subset sorted from them (not recorded which). This sequence originates from an adult woman who had mild COVID-19 (a few samples of this study predate the infection). Cell type and time point are not known. The gene calls are TRBV19 and TRBJ1-5, with 9 bases lining up with TRBD1. The CDR3 sequence is CASSIRDRVQHF. The DNA for the CDR3 is TGTGCCAGTAGTATCCGGGACAGGGTCCAGCATTTT.